These 18 T cell receptor beta chains originate from one sample sequenced in a study of patients and donors after allogeneic stem cell transplantation. In TCRdb, the RT-PCR reads were re-called with MiXCR into one record per CDR3 protein. The sample carries over 350,000 distinct CDR3 sequences, approximately 16% recorded once. Sequenced sample: blood, either unsorted or a sorted T cell fraction (not recorded which). These receptors originate from a human donor who was either an allogeneic HSCT recipient or a stem cell or donor lymphocyte infusion donor (not recorded which). It is not recorded whose cells these are; they may come from a transplant donor.

This clonotype was counted ten times or more. A read error may account for a junction end that differs from germline. The V gene is TRBV7-7, the J gene TRBJ2-4, with D possibly TRBD2 on 6 matching bases. The CDR3 covers 15 residues. The germline V gene encodes CDR1 SSHAT and CDR2 FNYEAQ (reference sequence). The CDR3 DNA is TGTGCTAGCAGCCGAAGGGACTCAGGCAAAAACATTCAGTACTTC. It codes for CASSRRDSGKNIQYF.

The rearrangement links TRBV6-5 to TRBJ2-2, with D possibly being TRBD1 (6 bases). V was cut by 3 bases and J by 3 bases, with 17 bases left in between. This CDR3 is built from 17 residues. CDR1 MNHEY and CDR2 SVGAGI come from the germline V gene. CDR3 amino acids: CASSYRSARGDTGELFF. The CDR3 DNA is TGTGCCAGCAGTTATCGGAGCGCCAGGGGAGACACCGGGGAGCTGTTTTTT.

This chain joins TRBV4-1 and TRBJ1-1; no clear D. Germline V gives CDR1 MGHRA, CDR2 YSYEKL. V was trimmed by 0 bases and J by 6 bases, leaving 20 bases between them. The CDR3 runs to 17 residues. CDR3 residues: CASSQDRGSERAAEAFF. The CDR3 bases are TGCGCCAGCAGCCAAGATCGAGGGTCAGAGCGGGCCGCTGAAGCTTTCTTT.

This clonotype was observed a handful of times. The V and J genes are TRBV20-1 and TRBJ2-1, with D uncertain. CDR1 and CDR2 (germline): DFQATT, SNEGSKA (reference sequence). The CDR3 extends over 15 amino acids. The ends were cut back, 5 bases at V and 2 bases at J, with 16 bases in the middle. CDR3 DNA: TGCAGTGCTTGTGATGGGGAATCCACCTACAATGAGCAGTTCTTC. The encoded protein is CSACDGESTYNEQFF.

This clonotype was found a few times. The chain uses TRBV7-9 and TRBJ2-7; maybe TRBD1 (5 bases). Germline V gene sequence: CDR1 SEHNR, CDR2 FQNEAQ (reference sequence). This CDR3 has 14 amino acids. Trimming left V 4 bases short and J 6 bases short, with 16 bases between. CDR3 protein: CASSSLGTGREQYF. DNA of the CDR3: TGTGCCAGCAGCTCCCTAGGAACAGGTCGCGAGCAGTACTTC.

This clonotype has a count of ten or more. The chain has TRBV7-9 and TRBJ2-3, with D perhaps assigned TRBD1 or TRBD2 (6 bases each). CDR3 size: 16 residues. Trimming shortened V by 3 bases and J by 5 bases, and 18 bases separated the two germline ends. The germline V gene has CDR1 SEHNR and CDR2 FQNEAQ (reference sequence). Written as DNA, the CDR3 is TGTGCCAGCAGCTTTCTTGGAACAGGGCGGGGAGATACGCAGTATTTT. Encoded protein: CASSFLGTGRGDTQYF. Full variable domain (outside the CDR3, taken from reference TRBV7-9 and TRBJ2-3): DTGVSQNPRHKITKRGQNVTFRCDPISEHNRLYWYRQTLGQGPEFLTYFQNEAQLEKSRLLSDRFSAERPKGSFSTLEIQRTEQGDSAMYLCASSFLGTGRGDTQYFGPGTRLTVL.

The chain is built from TRBV24-1 and TRBJ2-1, with D unresolved. Trimming left V 5 bases short and J 8 bases short, with 12 bases between. The CDR3 loop spans 13 amino acids. CDR1 is KGHDR and CDR2 is SFDVKD in the germline V gene. The CDR3 DNA is TGTGCCACCAGTGCCCTAGGTAAGGATGAGCAGTTCTTC. Amino acid sequence: CATSALGKDEQFF.

The rearrangement uses TRBV30 and TRBJ1-4; unclear D gene. The CDR3 has 16 residues. The V end was cut by 1 base, the J end by 0 bases, with 12 bases between. From germline, CDR1 is GTSNPN and CDR2 SVGIG (reference sequence). CDR3 in amino acids: CAWSAIGAPTNEKLFF. The DNA of the CDR3 is TGTGCCTGGAGTGCGATCGGAGCCCCAACTAATGAAAAACTGTTTTTT.

Here the CDR3 DNA reads TGCAGCGCCCCAAGGAGAGGACTAGCAAACGAGCAGTACTTC. Translated, it gives CSAPRRGLANEQYF. The V gene is TRBV20-1, the J gene TRBJ2-7; TRBD2 aligns across 8 bases. The germline CDR1 and CDR2 sequences are DFQATT and SNEGSKA (reference sequence). The CDR3 is 14 residues long.

The chain carries TRBV6-2 or TRBV6-3 and TRBJ2-7, with D perhaps TRBD1 (6 bases). The germline gives CDR1 MNHEY, CDR2 SVGEGT. Between the trimmed V and J ends, which lost 6 bases and 5 bases, there was a span of 29 bases. This CDR3 has 18 amino acids. The CDR3 bases are TGTGCCAGCAGCCACGGTTCACAGGGTTCGGGGTGGCTAGACGAGCAGTACTTC. Residues: CASSHGSQGSGWLDEQYF.

This clonotype has a handful of counts. This chain joins TRBV6-5 and TRBJ1-2; TRBD1 is a possible D gene (6 bases). CDR3 size: 14 residues. Germline loops: CDR1 MNHEY, CDR2 SVGAGI. Between the trimmed V and J ends, which lost 3 bases and 4 bases, there was a span of 12 bases. CDR3 region: CASSYSRGPYGYTF. As DNA, the CDR3 is TGTGCCAGCAGTTATTCCAGGGGACCCTATGGCTACACCTTC.

This chain joins TRBV7-2 and TRBJ2-7, with TRBD2 matching over 13 bases. Germline V gives CDR1 SGHTA, CDR2 FQGNSA. CDR3 length: 17 residues. The J segment lost 1 base and the V segment lost 4 bases, leaving 7 bases of the junction unmatched. The CDR3 spells CASSYRTSGSSSYEQYF. CDR3 coding DNA: TGTGCCAGCAGCTACCGGACTAGCGGGAGTAGTTCCTACGAGCAGTACTTC. Looking up the rest from reference TRBV7-2 and TRBJ2-7 gives the full variable domain: GAGVSQSPSNKVTEKGKDVELRCDPISGHTALYWYRQSLGQGLEFLIYFQGNSAPDKSGLPSDRFSAERTGGSVSTLTIQRTQQEDSAVYLCASSYRTSGSSSYEQYFGPGTRLTVT.

V is TRBV30 and J is TRBJ2-7; D might be TRBD1 (6 bases). The CDR3 length is 15 residues. Germline-derived CDR1 and CDR2 are GTSNPN and SVGIG (reference sequence). V was cut by 3 bases and J by 2 bases, with 17 bases left in between. Here the CDR3 reads CAWRENRVSPYEQYF. The CDR3 DNA is TGTGCCTGGAGAGAAAACAGGGTGTCCCCCTACGAGCAGTACTTC.

The chain joins TRBV5-8 to TRBJ2-5; 8 bases fit TRBD2. Germline CDR1 is SGHTS and CDR2 is YDEGEE. The CDR3 runs to 16 residues. Trimming cost V 3 bases and J 3 bases; bases outside gene matches: 10. The CDR3: CASSWAGSGGEETQYF. The CDR3 DNA reads as TGTGCCAGCAGCTGGGCGGGCTCCGGGGGGGAAGAGACCCAGTACTTC.

This clonotype was counted a few times. The chain combines TRBV6-1 with TRBJ2-5; either TRBD1 or TRBD2 may fit D (5 bases each). This CDR3 comprises 14 residues. The V end lost 5 bases, the J end lost 5 bases, and 15 bases lay between the germline ends. Germline V gene data show CDR1 as MNHNS and CDR2 as SASEGT. The CDR3 loop is CASSPPGLFETQYF. The DNA of the CDR3 is TGTGCCAGCAGTCCGCCGGGGCTATTTGAGACCCAGTACTTC.

Only a few counts were recorded for this clonotype. The rearrangement joins TRBV7-6 to TRBJ2-7; TRBD2 aligns across 9 bases. Germline CDR1 and CDR2: SGHVS and FNYEAQ. There are 16 residues in the CDR3. Trimming removed 4 bases from V and 3 bases from J; junction bases left unmatched: 10. The CDR3 nucleotides read TGTGCCAGCAGCTCGACCTATAGCGGGGGACGCTACGAGCAGTACTTC. Translated, it gives CASSSTYSGGRYEQYF.

This clonotype was picked up a small number of times. The gene calls are TRBV5-1 and TRBJ1-2; 7 bases align to TRBD1. The V gene's germline CDR1 is SGHRS and CDR2 YFSETQ. With 8 bases clipped from V and 8 bases from J, the junction kept 9 bases outside the gene matches. The CDR3 runs 12 residues. This chain's CDR3 is CASSYDRAGYTF. The CDR3 coding sequence is TGCGCCAGTTCTTACGACAGGGCCGGCTACACCTTC.

Here the CDR3 reads CASSLGQVLYGYTF. The CDR3 region has the DNA TGTGCCAGCAGCTTGGGACAGGTGCTCTATGGCTACACCTTC. This sequence joins TRBV7-9 and TRBJ1-2, with 8 bases aligning to TRBD1. The CDR3 is 14 residues long. Trimming at V came to 3 bases and at J to 4 bases, leaving 4 bases not matched to a gene. Germline values: CDR1 SEHNR, CDR2 FQNEAQ (reference sequence).